The 25 T cell receptor beta chains presented below share a single source sample, sequenced in a study of blood T cells in healthy people across ages. Then a second PCR, running about 6 to 12 cycles, was carried out with a sample-barcoded 5' primer and a J-beta primer mix. TCRdb analysed the 5' RACE reads with MiXCR anew, one entry per CDR3 protein. The data contain some 1,500,000 distinct CDR3 sequences, about 42% of them singletons. Sequencing used blood. Source of these receptors: a woman aged 18-30 years in good health.

The genes are TRBV4-1 and TRBJ1-6, with D possibly TRBD1 on 6 matching bases. This CDR3 region has 18 residues. CDR1 is MGHRA, CDR2 YSYEKL, per germline. The ends were cut back, 0 bases at V and 2 bases at J, with 14 bases in the middle. DNA of the CDR3: TGCGCCAGCAGCCAAGATGGCGGGGGGCGGACCTATAATTCACCCCTCCACTTT. Translation gives CASSQDGGGRTYNSPLHF.

This chain joins TRBV11-2 and TRBJ2-7; D is uncertain. Trimming removed 3 bases at V and 7 bases at J, with 10 bases between. This CDR3 has 12 residues. Germline V gives CDR1 SGHAT, CDR2 FQNNGV. CDR3 coding DNA: TGTGCCAGCAGCTTTAGCACTAATGAGCAGTACTTC. Translation gives CASSFSTNEQYF.

The genes are TRBV20-1 and TRBJ2-5; D not resolved. This CDR3 has 13 amino acids. V lost 5 bases, J lost 2 bases, and 12 bases lay in between. Germline V lookup: CDR1 DFQATT, CDR2 SNEGSKA (reference sequence). The CDR3 sequence: CSAPRTRQETQYF. In DNA form, the CDR3 reads TGCAGTGCTCCTAGGACGCGACAAGAGACCCAGTACTTC.

The V gene is TRBV6-5, the J gene TRBJ1-2; D call uncertain. The V gene's germline CDR1 is MNHEY and CDR2 SVGAGI. The CDR3 sequence is 13 residues long. Trimming pared 2 bases from V and 2 bases from J, leaving 6 bases between. CDR3 DNA sequence: TGTGCCAGCAGTTACAGTCAGAACTATGGCTACACCTTC. This encodes CASSYSQNYGYTF.

This chain joins TRBV6-2 or TRBV6-3 and TRBJ2-7; a possible D gene is TRBD1 (5 bases). Germline CDR1 reads MNHEY; CDR2 reads SVGEGT. V lost 6 bases, J lost 0 bases, and 12 bases lay in between. The CDR3 loop spans 14 amino acids. The DNA of the CDR3 is TGTGCCAGCAGCACTATCAGGGTCTCCTACGAGCAGTACTTC. Translating it yields CASSTIRVSYEQYF.

This clonotype was detected only a few times. The chain couples TRBV27 to TRBJ2-3; tentative D call: TRBD2 (5 bases). V lost 5 bases, J lost 1 base, and 13 bases lay in between. In germline, CDR1 is MNHEY, CDR2 SMNVEV (reference sequence). The CDR3 totals 15 residues. The CDR3 nucleotides are TGTGCCAGCAGTCCTCAACTCGGGGGCACAGATACGCAGTATTTT. It translates to CASSPQLGGTDTQYF.

This rearrangement joins TRBV25-1 to TRBJ2-7; D assignment may be TRBD1 or TRBD2 (5 bases each). Looked up from germline, CDR1 is MGHDK and CDR2 is SYGVNS. Trimming shortened V by 4 bases and J by 2 bases, and 18 bases separated the two germline ends. The CDR3 runs to 16 residues. DNA of the CDR3: TGTGCCAGCAGTGCTATCTCCGGGGCTTCAACCTACGAGCAGTACTTC. It codes for CASSAISGASTYEQYF.

Here the CDR3 reads CASSFGNGQYF. In nucleotides, the CDR3 is TGTGCCAGCAGTTTCGGGAATGGGCAGTACTTC. The chain links TRBV12-3 or TRBV12-4 to TRBJ2-5, with TRBD2 as a possible D gene (5 bases). The CDR3 contains 11 residues. Trimming left V 3 bases short and J 11 bases short, with 10 bases between.

This sequence joins TRBV27 and TRBJ2-7; no definite D call. The CDR3 runs 13 residues. V shed 5 bases and J shed 2 bases, with 10 bases lying between them. Germline loops: CDR1 MNHEY, CDR2 SMNVEV (reference sequence). The CDR3 DNA is TGTGCCAGCAGTGGATACCGTGCCTACGAGCAGTACTTC. This sequence encodes CASSGYRAYEQYF.

This clonotype was counted a few times. J is TRBJ1-2 and V is TRBV20-1; tentative D call: TRBD1 (5 bases). Germline loops: CDR1 DFQATT, CDR2 SNEGSKA (reference sequence). This CDR3 comprises 14 residues. The V and J ends lost 4 bases and 6 bases respectively, with 18 bases between them. The CDR3: CSAKAGRPGDGYTF. The CDR3, as DNA: TGCAGTGCTAAGGCGGGACGGCCCGGTGATGGCTACACCTTC.

The genes are TRBV7-2 and TRBJ2-7; TRBD1 matches at 8 bases. The germline V gene encodes CDR1 SGHTA and CDR2 FQGNSA. J lost 2 bases, V lost 5 bases, and 11 bases had no gene match. This CDR3 contains 16 residues. CDR3 region: CASSPPGRQGTYEQYF. DNA of the CDR3: TGTGCCAGCAGCCCACCCGGGAGACAGGGGACCTACGAGCAGTACTTC.

The count of this clonotype is one. An end of the junction differs from the germline gene, which may be a read error. V and J are TRBV4-1 and TRBJ2-7; 7 positions match TRBD2. CDR1 is MGHRA, CDR2 YSYEKL, per germline. The CDR3 consists of 17 residues. This CDR3 is CASSQPVAGISSYERYF. CDR3 nucleotides: TGCGCCAGCAGCCAACCCGTAGCGGGTATAAGCTCCTACGAGCGGTACTTC.

This clonotype has more than one count but fewer than ten. The chain employs TRBV20-1 and TRBJ1-1; 8 nucleotides match TRBD1. The CDR3 covers 14 residues. CDR1 and CDR2 from the germline V gene are DFQATT and SNEGSKA (reference sequence). The V segment lost 6 bases and the J segment 4 bases; nucleotides outside the gene matches: 10. The CDR3 spells CSARAGGAGTEAFF. The CDR3 DNA reads as TGCAGTGCACGCGCAGGGGGCGCCGGCACTGAAGCTTTCTTT.

The rearrangement links TRBV19 to TRBJ2-1; possibly TRBD1 for D (5 bases). The CDR3 totals 13 residues. Trimming cost V 1 base and J 6 bases, with 7 bases left between them. Germline lookup yields CDR1 LNHDA and CDR2 SQIVND (reference sequence). CDR3 nucleotide sequence: TGTGCCAGTAGTATAGCAACAGGCAATGAGCAGTTCTTC. Translated: CASSIATGNEQFF.

This clonotype was seen more than once but under ten times. The rearrangement links TRBV27 to TRBJ2-5, with 10 positions matching TRBD2. The CDR3 contains 14 residues. CDR1 and CDR2 (germline): MNHEY, SMNVEV (reference sequence). The ends lost 7 bases at V and 4 bases at J; junction bases unmatched: 6. The CDR3 loop reads CASKPSGSIETQYF. CDR3 DNA sequence: TGTGCCAGCAAGCCTAGCGGGAGTATAGAGACCCAGTACTTC.

The chain uses TRBV3-1 and TRBJ2-2, with 10 bases identical to TRBD2. Germline lookup yields CDR1 LGHDT and CDR2 YNNKEL (reference sequence). This CDR3 region has 16 residues. Trimming took 4 bases from V and 4 from J; bases not matched to a gene: 6. The CDR3 coding sequence is TGTGCCAGCAGCCGTCACCTAGCGGGGGTCACCGGGGAGCTGTTTTTT. Translation: CASSRHLAGVTGELFF.

V gene TRBV4-1 combines with J gene TRBJ1-4; 7 bases align to TRBD1. CDR3 length: 16 residues. Germline V gene lookup returns CDR1 MGHRA and CDR2 YSYEKL. Germline trimming cut 4 bases from V and 3 bases from J; bases unmatched to any gene: 8. The CDR3 protein is CASSPHTGDANEKLFF. The CDR3 nucleotides are TGCGCCAGCAGCCCCCATACAGGGGATGCTAATGAAAAACTGTTTTTT.

This clonotype was seen a few times. The chain joins TRBV28 to TRBJ1-5; D may be TRBD1 (6 bases). In germline, CDR1 is MDHEN, CDR2 SYDVKM. Trimming took off 8 bases at V and 5 bases at J, with 13 bases between the two ends. The CDR3 is 13 residues long. The CDR3 nucleotides read TGTGCCAGCCGGGGGGCGGGGGATCAGCCCCAGCATTTT. Translated: CASRGAGDQPQHF.

The genes are TRBV7-2 and TRBJ1-1, with D unresolved. The V end lost 1 base, the J end lost 0 bases, and 9 bases lay between the germline ends. The germline CDR1 and CDR2 sequences are SGHTA and FQGNSA. The length of the CDR3 is 15 residues. The CDR3 spells CASSLERYVNTEAFF. DNA of the CDR3: TGTGCCAGCAGCTTAGAACGATATGTGAACACTGAAGCTTTCTTT.

The V call is TRBV4-2, the J call TRBJ2-7; maybe TRBD2 (5 bases). Trimming cost V 0 bases and J 3 bases, with 15 bases left between them. This CDR3 contains 16 residues. Germline values: CDR1 LGHNA, CDR2 YNFKEQ. The CDR3: CASSQDRGGGFYEQYF. CDR3 DNA sequence: TGTGCCAGCAGCCAAGATCGAGGAGGCGGCTTCTACGAGCAGTACTTC.

This clonotype appeared many times. The chain joins TRBV7-2 to TRBJ2-3; 7 bases are a match to TRBD1. Germline trimming cut 0 bases from V and 2 bases from J; bases unmatched to any gene: 5. The CDR3 loop spans 16 amino acids. Germline V lookup: CDR1 SGHTA, CDR2 FQGNSA. The CDR3 DNA reads as TGTGCCAGCAGCTTAGCAGGGGGCGGAAACACAGATACGCAGTATTTT. This codes for CASSLAGGGNTDTQYF.

The V call is TRBV6-2 or TRBV6-3, the J call TRBJ2-7; D uncertain. This CDR3 has 12 amino acids. CDR1 is MNHEY, CDR2 SVGEGT, per germline. V lost 6 bases to trimming and J lost 3 bases, with 9 bases between them. The CDR3 sequence: CASSHSLYEQYF. The CDR3 nucleotides read TGTGCCAGCAGCCACTCCCTCTACGAGCAGTACTTC.

The J gene is TRBJ2-4, the V gene TRBV7-2, with 8 nucleotides matching TRBD2. With V trimmed by 5 bases and J by 13 bases, 19 bases remained unmatched. The CDR3 contains 16 residues. From germline, CDR1 is SGHTA and CDR2 FQGNSA. This chain's CDR3 is CASSETPGLGHWEQYF. Written as DNA, the CDR3 is TGTGCCAGCAGCGAGACTCCGGGACTAGGACACTGGGAGCAGTACTTC.

This clonotype was observed a handful of times. The gene calls are TRBV29-1 and TRBJ2-6; D is possibly TRBD2 (6 bases). The CDR3 length is 13 residues. Trimming shortened V by 3 bases and J by 4 bases, and 7 bases separated the two germline ends. Germline V gene data show CDR1 as SQVTM and CDR2 as ANQGSEA. The CDR3 region has the DNA TGCAGCGTTGAGGCGGGAGGGGCCAACGTCCTGACTTTC. Amino acid sequence: CSVEAGGANVLTF.

The chain recombines TRBV5-1 with TRBJ2-3, with 7 positions matching TRBD1. This CDR3 has 16 amino acids. Trimming cost V 1 base and J 5 bases; bases outside gene matches: 10. Per the germline V gene, CDR1 is SGHRS and CDR2 is YFSETQ. Here the CDR3 DNA reads TGCGCCAGCAGCTTGTCCGCTACAGGGGCAAAAGATACGCAGTATTTT. Residues: CASSLSATGAKDTQYF.